The source of this T cell receptor (beta chain) is a study of blood T cell repertoires in COVID-19. Study details: Samples of COVID-19 (acute and convalescent) were obtained from the United States, Italy and Spain. T cells, B-cell-depleted T cells, or PBMCs provided the cDNA or gDNA that served as material.

There are a few counts of this clone. This table comes from immunoSEQ multiplex PCR, and its TCRdb copy is limited to in-frame clones, with some not included. The data show 120,000 or so clones, with around nine tenths seen just once and more than 2% held by the top ten. The CDR3 length is 17 residues. Germline assignment: CDR1 MNHEY and CDR2 SMNVEV (reference sequence). The junction had 6 bases not matched to a gene; V was cut back by 0 bases and J by 6 bases. The J gene is TRBJ1-6, the V gene TRBV27; 9 nucleotides agree with TRBD1. The TCR comes from a woman aged 50 to 65 with acute or convalescent COVID-19. The material sequenced was peripheral blood. CDR3: CASSLSPGQGFNSPLHF. CDR3 coding DNA: TGTGCCAGCAGTTTATCCCCCGGACAGGGGTTTAATTCACCCCTCCACTTT.